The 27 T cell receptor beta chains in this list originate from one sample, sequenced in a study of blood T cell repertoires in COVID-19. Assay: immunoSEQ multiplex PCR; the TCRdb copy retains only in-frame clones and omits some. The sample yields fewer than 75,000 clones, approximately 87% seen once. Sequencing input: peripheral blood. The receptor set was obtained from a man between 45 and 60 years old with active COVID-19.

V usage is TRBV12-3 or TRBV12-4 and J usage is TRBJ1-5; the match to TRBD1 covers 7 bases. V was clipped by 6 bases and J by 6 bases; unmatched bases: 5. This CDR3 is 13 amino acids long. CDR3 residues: CASSPQGIQPQHF. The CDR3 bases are TGTGCCAGCAGCCCACAGGGGATTCAGCCCCAGCATTTT.

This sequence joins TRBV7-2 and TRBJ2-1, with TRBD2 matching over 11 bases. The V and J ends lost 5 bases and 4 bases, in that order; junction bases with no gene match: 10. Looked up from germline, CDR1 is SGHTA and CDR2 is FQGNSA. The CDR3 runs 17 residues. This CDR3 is CASSPGVAGGSYNEQFF. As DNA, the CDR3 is TGTGCCAGCAGCCCCGGTGTAGCGGGAGGGTCATACAATGAGCAGTTCTTC.

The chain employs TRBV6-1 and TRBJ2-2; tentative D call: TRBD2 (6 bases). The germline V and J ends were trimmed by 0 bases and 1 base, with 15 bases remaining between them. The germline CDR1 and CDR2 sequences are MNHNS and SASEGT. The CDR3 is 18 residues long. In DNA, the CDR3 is TGTGCCAGCAGTGAAGCGCTTCGGGCGGGGTGGAACACCGGGGAGCTGTTTTTT. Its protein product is CASSEALRAGWNTGELFF.

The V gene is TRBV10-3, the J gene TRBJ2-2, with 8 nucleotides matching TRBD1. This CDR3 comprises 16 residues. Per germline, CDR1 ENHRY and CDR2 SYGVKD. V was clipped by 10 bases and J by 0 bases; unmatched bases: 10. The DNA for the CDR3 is TGTGCCACCCTAAGGACAGGGAGCTCGAACACCGGGGAGCTGTTTTTT. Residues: CATLRTGSSNTGELFF.

In nucleotides, the CDR3 is TGTGCCAGCAGTTATTGGGGGCAACCTCTTCAGCCCCAGCATTTT. Amino acid sequence: CASSYWGQPLQPQHF. V and J are TRBV6-2 or TRBV6-3 and TRBJ1-5; tentative D call: TRBD1 (6 bases). The germline V gene has CDR1 MNHEY and CDR2 SVGEGT. V gave up 3 bases and J gave up 6 bases, with 15 bases separating them. The CDR3 totals 15 residues.

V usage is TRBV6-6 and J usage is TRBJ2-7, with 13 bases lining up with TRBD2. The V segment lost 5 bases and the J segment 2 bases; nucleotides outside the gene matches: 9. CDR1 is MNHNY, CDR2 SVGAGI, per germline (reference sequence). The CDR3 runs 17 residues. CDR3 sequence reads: CASSRRTSGSIAYEQYF. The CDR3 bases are TGTGCCAGCAGTCGACGGACTAGCGGGAGTATCGCCTACGAGCAGTACTTC.

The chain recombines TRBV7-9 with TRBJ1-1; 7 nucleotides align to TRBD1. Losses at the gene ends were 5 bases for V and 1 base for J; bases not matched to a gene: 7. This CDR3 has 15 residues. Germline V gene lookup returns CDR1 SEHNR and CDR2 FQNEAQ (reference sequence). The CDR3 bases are TGTGCCAGCAGCCCCGCAGGGGGATCGAACACTGAAGCTTTCTTT. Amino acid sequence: CASSPAGGSNTEAFF.

The CDR3 here is CASSRGQGARPGNTIYF. The DNA of the CDR3 is TGTGCCAGCAGCCGGGGACAGGGGGCGCGTCCTGGAAACACCATATATTTT. The chain joins TRBV3-1 (or the pseudogene TRBV3-2) to TRBJ1-3, with 12 bases matching TRBD1. The V gene end was trimmed by 4 bases and the J gene end by 2 bases; junction bases not matched to a gene: 6. CDR3 length: 17 amino acids. Germline V gives CDR1 LGHDT, CDR2 YNNKEL (reference sequence).

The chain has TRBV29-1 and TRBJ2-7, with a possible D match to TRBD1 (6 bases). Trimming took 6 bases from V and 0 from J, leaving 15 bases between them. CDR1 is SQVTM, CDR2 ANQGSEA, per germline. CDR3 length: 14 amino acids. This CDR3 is CSVRTEKSSYEQYF. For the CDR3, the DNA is TGCAGCGTCAGGACAGAGAAAAGCTCCTACGAGCAGTACTTC.

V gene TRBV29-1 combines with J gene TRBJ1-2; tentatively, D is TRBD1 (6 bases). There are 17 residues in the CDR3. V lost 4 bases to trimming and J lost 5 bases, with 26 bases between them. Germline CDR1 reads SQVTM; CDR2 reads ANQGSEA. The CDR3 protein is CSVAWMGGTPLRYGYTF. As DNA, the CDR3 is TGCAGCGTTGCGTGGATGGGGGGGACACCGCTACGGTATGGCTACACCTTC.

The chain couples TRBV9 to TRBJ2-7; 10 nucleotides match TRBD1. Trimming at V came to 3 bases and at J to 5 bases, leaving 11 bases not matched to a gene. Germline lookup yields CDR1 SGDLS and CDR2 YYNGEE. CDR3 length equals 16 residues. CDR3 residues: CASSAYGQGESNEQYF. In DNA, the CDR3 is TGTGCCAGCAGCGCCTACGGACAGGGGGAATCAAACGAGCAGTACTTC.

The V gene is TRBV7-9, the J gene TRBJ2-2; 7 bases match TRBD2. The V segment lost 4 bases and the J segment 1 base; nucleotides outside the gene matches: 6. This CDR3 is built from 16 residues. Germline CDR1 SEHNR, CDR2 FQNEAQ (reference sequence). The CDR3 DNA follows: TGTGCCAGCAGCTCCCCCGTAGCGGGGAACACCGGGGAGCTGTTTTTT. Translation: CASSSPVAGNTGELFF.

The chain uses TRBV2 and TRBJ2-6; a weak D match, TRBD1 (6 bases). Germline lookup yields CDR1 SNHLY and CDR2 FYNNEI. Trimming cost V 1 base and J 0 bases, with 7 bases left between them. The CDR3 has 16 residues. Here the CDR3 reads CASSEEGGSGANVLTF. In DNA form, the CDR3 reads TGTGCCAGCAGTGAAGAAGGGGGCTCTGGGGCCAACGTCCTGACTTTC.

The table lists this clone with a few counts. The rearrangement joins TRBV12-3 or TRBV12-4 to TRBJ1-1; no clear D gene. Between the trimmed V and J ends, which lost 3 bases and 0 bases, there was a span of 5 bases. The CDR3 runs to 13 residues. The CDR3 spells CASSFEVNTEAFF. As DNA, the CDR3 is TGTGCCAGCAGTTTTGAGGTGAACACTGAAGCTTTCTTT.

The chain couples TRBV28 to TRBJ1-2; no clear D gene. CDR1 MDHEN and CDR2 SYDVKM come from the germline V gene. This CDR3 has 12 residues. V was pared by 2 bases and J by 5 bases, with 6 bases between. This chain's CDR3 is CASSLPSYGYTF. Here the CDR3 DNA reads TGTGCCAGCAGTTTACCCAGTTATGGCTACACCTTC.

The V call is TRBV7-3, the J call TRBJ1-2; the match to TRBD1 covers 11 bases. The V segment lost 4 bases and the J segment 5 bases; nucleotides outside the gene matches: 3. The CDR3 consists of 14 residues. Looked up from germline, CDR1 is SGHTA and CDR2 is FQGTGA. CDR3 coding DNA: TGTGCCAGCAGCTCGGGACAGGGGGATTATGGCTACACCTTC. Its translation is CASSSGQGDYGYTF.

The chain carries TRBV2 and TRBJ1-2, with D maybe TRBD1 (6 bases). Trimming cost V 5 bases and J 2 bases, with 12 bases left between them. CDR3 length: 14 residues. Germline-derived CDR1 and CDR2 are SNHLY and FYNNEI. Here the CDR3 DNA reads TGTGCCAGCAGTACGGACAGACCCAACTATGGCTACACCTTC. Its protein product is CASSTDRPNYGYTF.

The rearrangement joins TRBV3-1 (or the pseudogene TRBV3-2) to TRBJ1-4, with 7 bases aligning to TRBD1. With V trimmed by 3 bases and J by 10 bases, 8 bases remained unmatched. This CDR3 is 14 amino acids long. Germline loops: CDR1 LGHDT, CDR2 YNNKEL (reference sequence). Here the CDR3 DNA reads TGTGCCAGCAGCCAGTCGACAGGGCAGGGAAAACTGTTTTTT. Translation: CASSQSTGQGKLFF.

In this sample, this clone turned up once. The CDR3: CASSPLEVDTQYF. CDR3 nucleotide sequence: TGTGCCAGCAGTCCCCTCGAGGTGGATACGCAGTATTTT. This chain connects TRBV6-2 or TRBV6-3 to TRBJ2-3; D gene ambiguous. Germline V CDR1 and CDR2: MNHEY, SVGEGT. Trimming took 5 bases from V and 6 from J, leaving 12 bases between them. The CDR3 length is 13 residues.

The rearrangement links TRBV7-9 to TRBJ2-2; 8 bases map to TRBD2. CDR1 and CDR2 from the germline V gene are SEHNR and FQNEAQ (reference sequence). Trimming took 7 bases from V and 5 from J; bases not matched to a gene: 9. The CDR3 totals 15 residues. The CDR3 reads CASTLRAGGTGELFF. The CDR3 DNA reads TGTGCCAGCACCCTCCGCGCGGGGGGTACCGGGGAGCTGTTTTTT. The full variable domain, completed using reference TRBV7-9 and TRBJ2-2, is DTGVSQNPRHKITKRGQNVTFRCDPISEHNRLYWYRQTLGQGPEFLTYFQNEAQLEKSRLLSDRFSAERPKGSFSTLEIQRTEQGDSAMYLCASTLRAGGTGELFFGEGSRLTVL.

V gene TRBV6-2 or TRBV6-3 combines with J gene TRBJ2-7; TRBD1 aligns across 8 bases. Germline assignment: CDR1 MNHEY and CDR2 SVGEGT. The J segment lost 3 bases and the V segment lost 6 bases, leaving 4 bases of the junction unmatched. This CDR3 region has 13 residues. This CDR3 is CASSLGQGYEQYF. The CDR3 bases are TGTGCCAGCAGCTTAGGACAGGGCTACGAGCAGTACTTC.

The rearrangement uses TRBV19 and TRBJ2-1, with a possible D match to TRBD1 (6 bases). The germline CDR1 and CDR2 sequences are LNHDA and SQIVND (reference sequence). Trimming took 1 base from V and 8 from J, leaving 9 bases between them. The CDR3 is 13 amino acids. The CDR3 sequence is CASSIVQGYEQFF. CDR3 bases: TGTGCCAGTAGTATAGTACAGGGATATGAGCAGTTCTTC. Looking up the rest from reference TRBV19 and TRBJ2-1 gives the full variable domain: DGGITQSPKYLFRKEGQNVTLSCEQNLNHDAMYWYRQDPGQGLRLIYYSQIVNDFQKGDIAEGYSVSREKKESFPLTVTSAQKNPTAFYLCASSIVQGYEQFFGPGTRLTVL.

The CDR3: CASSQTRWGNTEAFF. The CDR3 DNA reads as TGCGCCAGCAGCCAAACTCGTTGGGGCAACACTGAAGCTTTCTTT. The chain is built from TRBV4-3 and TRBJ1-1; D may be TRBD1 (5 bases). V was pared by 2 bases and J by 2 bases, with 12 bases between. CDR3 size: 15 residues. Germline CDR1 is LGHNA and CDR2 is YSLEER.

Here the CDR3 DNA reads TGCGCCAGCAGCCAAGTTGTGGGAGGGGACACAGATACGCAGTATTTT. This sequence encodes CASSQVVGGDTDTQYF. The chain joins TRBV4-1 to TRBJ2-3, with 7 bases that match TRBD2. Germline CDR1 MGHRA, CDR2 YSYEKL. The CDR3 has 16 residues. The ends lost 1 base at V and 2 bases at J; junction bases unmatched: 6.

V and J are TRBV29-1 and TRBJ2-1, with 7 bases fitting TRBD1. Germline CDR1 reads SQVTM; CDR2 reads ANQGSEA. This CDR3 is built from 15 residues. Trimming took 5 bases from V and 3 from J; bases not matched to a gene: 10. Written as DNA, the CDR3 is TGCAGCGTTACTTCACGACAGGGACACTACAATGAGCAGTTCTTC. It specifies CSVTSRQGHYNEQFF.

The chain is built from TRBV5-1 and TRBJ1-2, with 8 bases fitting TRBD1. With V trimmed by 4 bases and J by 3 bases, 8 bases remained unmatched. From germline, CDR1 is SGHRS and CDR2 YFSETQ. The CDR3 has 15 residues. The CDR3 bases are TGCGCCAGCAGCCTCCGCGCAGGGGGCGACTATGGCTACACCTTC. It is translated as CASSLRAGGDYGYTF.

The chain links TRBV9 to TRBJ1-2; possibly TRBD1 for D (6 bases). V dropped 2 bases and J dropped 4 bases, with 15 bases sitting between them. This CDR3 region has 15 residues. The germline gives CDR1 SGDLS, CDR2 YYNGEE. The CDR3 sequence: CASSVLQGFGYGYTF. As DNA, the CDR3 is TGTGCCAGCAGCGTTCTACAGGGATTTGGCTATGGCTACACCTTC.